One T cell receptor (beta chain) is described in this entry. Its target is not known. In the PCR, 60 Vbeta and 13 Jbeta primers were used. Sequencing was performed with immunoSEQ multiplex PCR; in TCRdb, only in-frame clones are kept and a portion is missing. This sample carries under 150,000 clones, about 80% of them seen once, and the ten largest clones take around 8.5%. The data were obtained in a study of cytomegalovirus exposure and HLA in healthy donors. Study-wide findings and caveats: Prediction of most subjects' HLA-A and HLA-B alleles by TCR beta sequences was reportedly accurate. The authors listed 180 or so TCR beta chains as cytomegalovirus-associated. Roughly uniform depth of sequencing across donors was assumed in presence/absence analyses.

CDR1 SEHNR and CDR2 FQNEAQ come from the germline V gene (reference sequence). The CDR3 has 13 residues. Trimming took off 0 bases at V and 7 bases at J, with 9 bases between the two ends. The chain carries TRBV7-9 and TRBJ1-2; no firm D call. The clonotype comes from a woman aged 45-65 years in good health and CMV-seropositive. Specimen: PBMCs. DNA for the CDR3: TGTGCCAGCAGCTTAGCCGGGTACGGTGGCTACACCTTC. Encoded protein: CASSLAGYGGYTF. The whole variable domain, filled in from reference TRBV7-9 and TRBJ1-2, reads DTGVSQNPRHKITKRGQNVTFRCDPISEHNRLYWYRQTLGQGPEFLTYFQNEAQLEKSRLLSDRFSAERPKGSFSTLEIQRTEQGDSAMYLCASSLAGYGGYTFGSGTRLTVV.